This entry lists 31 T cell receptor beta chains sequenced from one sample in a study of blood T cell repertoires in COVID-19. TCRdb's copy holds only in-frame clones and misses some; the assay was immunoSEQ multiplex PCR. This table holds approximately 100,000 clones, roughly 80% found once. What was sequenced was peripheral blood. The receptors were gathered from a woman aged 80 or over with acute or convalescent COVID-19.

The chain employs TRBV7-8 and TRBJ2-5, with a tentative D call TRBD2 (6 bases). The CDR3 contains 15 residues. Trimming left V 5 bases short and J 2 bases short, with 15 bases between. The germline CDR1 and CDR2 sequences are SGHVS and FQNEAQ. The CDR3 sequence: CASSRRGDYQETQYF. The CDR3 coding sequence is TGTGCCAGCAGCCGGCGGGGAGATTATCAAGAGACCCAGTACTTC.

J is TRBJ1-1 and V is TRBV10-2; D unresolved. V was shortened by 6 bases and J by 1 base, with 18 bases between the two germline ends. This CDR3 spans 16 amino acids. Germline CDR1 reads WSHSY; CDR2 reads SAAADI. The CDR3, as DNA: TGCGCCAGCAGGGACTTATTGCGCGCCAGGAACACTGAAGCTTTCTTT. Translated: CASRDLLRARNTEAFF.

V usage is TRBV18 and J usage is TRBJ2-3; possibly TRBD2 for D (7 bases). Germline CDR1 is KGHSH and CDR2 is LQKENI. The CDR3 runs 15 residues. Trimming stripped 1 base from V and 6 bases from J, with 14 bases between. The CDR3 nucleotides are TGTGCCAGCTCACCACGGGGGGGCCGTGAGGATACGCAGTATTTT. Translation gives CASSPRGGREDTQYF.

The CDR3 region is CASSFGRPSGGSSTDTQYF. Here the CDR3 DNA reads TGCGCCAGCAGCTTCGGGAGGCCTAGCGGGGGTTCTAGCACAGATACGCAGTATTTT. J is TRBJ2-3 and V is TRBV5-1; 10 bases are a match to TRBD2. With V trimmed by 2 bases and J by 0 bases, 12 bases remained unmatched. The CDR3 has 19 residues. Germline V gives CDR1 SGHRS, CDR2 YFSETQ.

This clone appeared a few times. This rearrangement joins TRBV6-2 or TRBV6-3 to TRBJ1-2; TRBD1 agrees at 10 bases. V lost 0 bases, J lost 7 bases, and 14 bases stayed unmatched. The CDR3 totals 18 residues. Per the germline V gene, CDR1 is MNHEY and CDR2 is SVGEGT. CDR3 sequence reads: CASSYSPGQGTPYFGYTF. The CDR3 DNA reads as TGTGCCAGCAGTTACTCACCGGGACAGGGGACGCCCTACTTTGGCTACACCTTC.

V gene TRBV7-8 combines with J gene TRBJ1-1; TRBD1 matches at 8 bases. The CDR3 is 16 amino acids. V was pared by 4 bases and J by 9 bases, with 16 bases of the junction left unmatched. Germline V gene lookup returns CDR1 SGHVS and CDR2 FQNEAQ. CDR3 DNA: TGTGCCAGCAGCTCCGACAGGGGCCGAGGGGAGAATAAAGCTTTCTTT. Its protein product is CASSSDRGRGENKAFF.

The gene calls are TRBV3-1 (or the pseudogene TRBV3-2) and TRBJ1-3; the D is unclear. V was pared by 1 base and J by 0 bases, with 13 bases between. Germline-derived CDR1 and CDR2 are LGHDT and YNNKEL (reference sequence). CDR3 length: 17 amino acids. The DNA of the CDR3 is TGTGCCAGCAGCCAAGGAAGCTTAGGCGGCTCTGGAAACACCATATATTTT. Residues: CASSQGSLGGSGNTIYF.

The J gene is TRBJ2-7, the V gene TRBV20-1; D gene ambiguous. The CDR3 is 11 residues long. Germline loops: CDR1 DFQATT, CDR2 SNEGSKA (reference sequence). V was pared by 2 bases and J by 4 bases, with 6 bases between. The CDR3 reads CSARQEYEQYF. In DNA, the CDR3 is TGCAGTGCTAGACAAGAGTACGAGCAGTACTTC.

CDR3 in DNA: TGTGCCAGCTCACCGCGTGGTAGCGGGGACGGGCCGTACCAAGAGACCCAGTACTTC. The encoded protein is CASSPRGSGDGPYQETQYF. J is TRBJ2-5 and V is TRBV18; 8 bases align to TRBD2. CDR1 and CDR2 from the germline V gene are KGHSH and LQKENI. There are 19 residues in the CDR3. V lost 3 bases, J lost 0 bases, and 15 bases stayed unmatched.

The CDR3 bases are TGTGCCAGCAGCCATGACGGAGGAGCTGAAGCTTTCTTT. Amino acids: CASSHDGGAEAFF. V usage is TRBV7-3 and J usage is TRBJ1-1; D is unresolved. The CDR3 sequence is 13 residues long. Trimming removed 5 bases from V and 6 bases from J, with 13 bases in between. The germline V gene encodes CDR1 SGHTA and CDR2 FQGTGA.

Note on this clone: The same CDR3 also results from other DNA sequences found in this sample. V is TRBV7-2 and J is TRBJ1-5, with a weak D call TRBD1 (6 bases). Germline lookup yields CDR1 SGHTA and CDR2 FQGNSA. The CDR3 covers 15 residues. V was shortened by 3 bases and J by 4 bases, with 13 bases between the two germline ends. In nucleotides, the CDR3 is TGTGCCAGCAGCTTGTCAGGGGTAAGAAATCAGCCCCAGCATTTT. It yields the protein CASSLSGVRNQPQHF.

This clone showed up just a few times. The V call is TRBV6-5, the J call TRBJ1-2; D uncertain. The germline V and J ends were trimmed by 6 bases and 3 bases, with 11 bases remaining between them. Germline loops: CDR1 MNHEY, CDR2 SVGAGI. CDR3 size: 13 residues. The CDR3 DNA sequence: TGTGCCAGCAGCCCGGGAGGGCACTATGGCTACACCTTC. Residues: CASSPGGHYGYTF.

This chain joins TRBV7-9 and TRBJ1-1; TRBD1 aligns across 8 bases. Germline values: CDR1 SEHNR, CDR2 FQNEAQ (reference sequence). J was trimmed by 1 base and V by 3 bases; bases with no gene match: 4. The CDR3 sequence is 15 residues long. The CDR3 spells CASSFPQGANTEAFF. The CDR3 nucleotides read TGTGCCAGCAGCTTCCCCCAGGGGGCGAACACTGAAGCTTTCTTT.

The genes are TRBV5-6 and TRBJ2-3, with D maybe TRBD2 (7 bases). V dropped 2 bases and J dropped 2 bases, with 12 bases sitting between them. From germline, CDR1 is SGHDT and CDR2 YYEEEE. The CDR3 sequence is 15 residues long. CDR3: CASSFRGGNTDTQYF. The CDR3, as DNA: TGTGCCAGCAGCTTTAGGGGGGGTAACACAGATACGCAGTATTTT.

This clone appeared a few times. The J gene is TRBJ1-4, the V gene TRBV19; D is undetermined. Trimming cost V 7 bases and J 4 bases, with 13 bases left between them. The CDR3 is made up of 14 amino acids. Germline loops: CDR1 LNHDA, CDR2 SQIVND (reference sequence). The CDR3 here is CASTPDANNEKLFF. For the CDR3, the DNA is TGTGCCAGTACTCCTGATGCGAATAATGAAAAACTGTTTTTT. The full variable domain, with the rest looked up from reference TRBV19 and TRBJ1-4, is DGGITQSPKYLFRKEGQNVTLSCEQNLNHDAMYWYRQDPGQGLRLIYYSQIVNDFQKGDIAEGYSVSREKKESFPLTVTSAQKNPTAFYLCASTPDANNEKLFFGSGTQLSVL.

V usage is TRBV11-2 and J usage is TRBJ2-1, with a weak D call TRBD1 (6 bases). Looked up from germline, CDR1 is SGHAT and CDR2 is FQNNGV. This CDR3 is built from 13 residues. V was pared by 0 bases and J by 11 bases, with 11 bases between. CDR3 region: CASSLDQGTKQFF. The CDR3 bases are TGTGCCAGCAGCTTAGATCAAGGGACAAAGCAGTTCTTC.

The chain recombines TRBV11-2 with TRBJ2-2, with TRBD2 matching over 9 bases. This CDR3 is built from 16 residues. The junction had 3 bases not matched to a gene; V was cut back by 4 bases and J by 0 bases. Germline V gene sequence: CDR1 SGHAT, CDR2 FQNNGV. The chain's CDR3 is CASSSPSGANTGELFF. In nucleotides, the CDR3 is TGTGCCAGCAGCTCCCCTAGCGGGGCGAACACCGGGGAGCTGTTTTTT.

The V call is TRBV10-1, the J call TRBJ2-6; 8 bases agree with TRBD1. After removal of 4 bases from V and 4 bases from J, the junction contained 12 bases not matched to a gene. The CDR3 is 18 residues long. Per germline, CDR1 WNHNN and CDR2 SYGVQD (reference sequence). The CDR3, as DNA: TGCGCCAGCAGTGGGGGTGGCAGGGGGCTTTACGGGGCCAACGTCCTGACTTTC. This translates into CASSGGGRGLYGANVLTF.

The J gene is TRBJ1-1, the V gene TRBV2, with a weak D call TRBD1 (6 bases). CDR1 SNHLY and CDR2 FYNNEI come from the germline V gene. V was cut by 6 bases and J by 0 bases, with 11 bases left in between. The CDR3 contains 14 residues. In DNA, the CDR3 is TGTGCCAGCAGCTGGACAGTTATGAACACTGAAGCTTTCTTT. This gives the protein CASSWTVMNTEAFF.

This chain links TRBV6-1 with TRBJ1-2, with 7 bases aligning to TRBD1. CDR3 length: 12 amino acids. With V trimmed by 5 bases and J by 8 bases, 5 bases remained unmatched. Germline assignment: CDR1 MNHNS and CDR2 SASEGT. The CDR3: CASSPTGVGYTF. Here the CDR3 DNA reads TGTGCCAGCAGTCCTACAGGGGTCGGCTACACCTTC.

The chain has TRBV2 and TRBJ2-7; a weak D match, TRBD2 (5 bases). This CDR3 has 13 amino acids. V was clipped by 7 bases and J by 2 bases, with 12 bases between them. Germline CDR1 is SNHLY and CDR2 is FYNNEI. Here the CDR3 reads CASTGKAPYEQYF. As DNA, the CDR3 is TGTGCCAGCACGGGAAAGGCCCCCTACGAGCAGTACTTC.

Only a few counts were recorded for this clone. CDR3 sequence reads: CASCGQGSNQPQHF. Here the CDR3 DNA reads TGTGCCAGCTGTGGGCAGGGGAGCAATCAGCCCCAGCATTTT. This rearrangement joins TRBV2 to TRBJ1-5; D possibly corresponds to TRBD1 (6 bases). The CDR3 is 14 amino acids. Trimming shortened V by 8 bases and J by 1 base, and 12 bases separated the two germline ends. Germline V CDR1 and CDR2: SNHLY, FYNNEI.

V is TRBV7-2 and J is TRBJ2-5; 10 bases agree with TRBD1. The CDR3 sequence is 15 residues long. CDR1 and CDR2 from the germline V gene are SGHTA and FQGNSA. V was pared by 5 bases and J by 5 bases, with 8 bases of the junction left unmatched. The chain's CDR3 is CASSAGQGPRETQYF. The CDR3 nucleotides are TGTGCCAGCAGCGCGGGACAGGGGCCCCGGGAGACCCAGTACTTC.

The chain combines TRBV7-8 with TRBJ1-1, with 7 bases fitting TRBD1. The V gene end was trimmed by 1 base and the J gene end by 4 bases; junction bases not matched to a gene: 9. Germline assignment: CDR1 SGHVS and CDR2 FQNEAQ. This CDR3 comprises 16 residues. In nucleotides, the CDR3 is TGTGCCAGCAGCTTAGGAGGAGGGGGCCCGCGCACTGAAGCTTTCTTT. Protein sequence: CASSLGGGGPRTEAFF.

The J gene is TRBJ2-5, the V gene TRBV9; TRBD1 agrees at 8 bases. Trimming cost V 1 base and J 5 bases; bases outside gene matches: 4. Germline CDR1 and CDR2: SGDLS and YYNGEE. This CDR3 has 14 amino acids. The CDR3 nucleotides read TGTGCCAGCAGCGTACAGGGGGCTGGGGAGACCCAGTACTTC. Translating it yields CASSVQGAGETQYF.

V and J are TRBV7-2 and TRBJ2-7; tentatively, D is TRBD1 (7 bases). The CDR3 has 14 amino acids. Germline V gives CDR1 SGHTA, CDR2 FQGNSA. Trimming left V 5 bases short and J 6 bases short, with 17 bases between. CDR3 in amino acids: CASSRGRGVSEQYF. The DNA for the CDR3 is TGTGCCAGCAGCAGGGGGCGCGGGGTCTCCGAGCAGTACTTC.

The chain couples TRBV5-1 to TRBJ2-7, with TRBD2 as a possible D gene (6 bases). With 4 bases removed from V and 2 bases from J, the gap between germline ends came to 10 bases. The CDR3 runs to 13 residues. Per germline, CDR1 SGHRS and CDR2 YFSETQ. The CDR3 loop reads CASSRDFTYEQYF. The CDR3 nucleotides read TGCGCCAGCAGCCGGGACTTCACCTACGAGCAGTACTTC.

This chain links TRBV24-1 with TRBJ1-2, with D perhaps TRBD1 (6 bases). The V end was cut by 6 bases, the J end by 0 bases, with 13 bases between. The CDR3 has 15 residues. Germline lookup yields CDR1 KGHDR and CDR2 SFDVKD. CDR3 amino acids: CATSPRDNPNYGYTF. CDR3 DNA: TGTGCCACCAGTCCTCGGGACAACCCTAACTATGGCTACACCTTC.

The chain joins TRBV7-3 to TRBJ1-2; 12 positions agree with TRBD1. Per germline, CDR1 SGHTA and CDR2 FQGTGA. The CDR3 has 16 residues. The V gene end was trimmed by 5 bases and the J gene end by 8 bases; junction bases not matched to a gene: 12. The CDR3 here is CASSPNPGTGGEGYTF. CDR3 bases: TGTGCCAGCAGCCCAAATCCCGGGACAGGGGGCGAAGGCTACACCTTC.

The chain links TRBV3-1 (or the pseudogene TRBV3-2) to TRBJ2-1; TRBD2 aligns across 13 bases. The CDR3 runs to 15 residues. The V segment lost 4 bases and the J segment 7 bases; nucleotides outside the gene matches: 4. CDR1 is LGHDT, CDR2 YNNKEL, per germline (reference sequence). Written as DNA, the CDR3 is TGTGCCAGCAGCCTGGGACTAGCGGGGAGAAATGAGCAGTTCTTC. Protein sequence: CASSLGLAGRNEQFF.

The V and J genes are TRBV7-2 and TRBJ1-1; D is possibly TRBD1 (5 bases). Germline V gives CDR1 SGHTA, CDR2 FQGNSA. V shed 0 bases and J shed 7 bases, with 9 bases lying between them. This CDR3 spans 13 amino acids. CDR3 amino acids: CASSLAGRVEAFF. CDR3 DNA: TGTGCCAGCAGCTTAGCTGGCAGGGTTGAAGCTTTCTTT.